The rows below give T cell receptor beta chains drawn from one sample of a study of shared clonotypes between healthy human individuals. Here immunoSEQ multiplex PCR was the method, and the copy in TCRdb shows in-frame clones only, minus some. The table shows roughly 1,600,000 clones, with about 98.5% occurring only once. The sample taken for sequencing was naive CD4+ T cells sorted from blood. These receptors came from a man in his thirties or forties in good health. Each CDR3 is given with its conserved first and last residue. The order of the fields is D gene, J gene, clone size, V gene, CDR3 protein, CDR3 DNA. D genes are given only for firm matches. Clone size is shown for a subset of rows, as once, few, many or a class of expanded clone.

>NA|TRBJ2-1|NA|TRBV5-5
CASSKDHGSYNEQFF
TGTGCCAGCAGCAAGGACCACGGCTCCTACAATGAGCAGTTCTTC
>TRBD2|TRBJ2-7|NA|TRBV27
CASSLSSGRSYEQYF
TGTGCCAGCAGTTTGTCTAGCGGGAGGTCCTACGAGCAGTACTTC
>TRBD2|TRBJ2-7|NA|TRBV5-4
CASSLRGGTYEQYF
TGTGCCAGCAGCTTGCGGGGGGGAACCTACGAGCAGTACTTC
>NA|TRBJ2-7|NA|TRBV2
CASSDPGRVYEQYF
TGTGCCAGCAGTGACCCTGGCAGGGTCTACGAGCAGTACTTC
>NA|TRBJ2-3|NA|TRBV28
CASSFGDTQYF
TGTGCCAGCAGTTTTGGGGATACGCAGTATTTT
>NA|TRBJ1-1|once|TRBV9
CASSLLRGEAFF
TGTGCCAGCAGCCTACTCCGGGGTGAAGCTTTCTTT
>NA|TRBJ2-7|NA|TRBV6-6
CASIKVPGEREQYF
TGTGCCAGCATCAAAGTCCCAGGGGAGAGGGAGCAGTACTTC
>NA|TRBJ2-3|once|TRBV11-2
CASRRGGFGTDTQYF
TGTGCCAGCAGGCGTGGGGGTTTTGGCACAGATACGCAGTATTTT
>TRBD1|TRBJ2-7|NA|TRBV7-9
CASSPWTGGGSSYEQYF
TGTGCCAGCAGCCCCTGGACAGGGGGTGGTAGCTCCTACGAGCAGTACTTC
>TRBD2|TRBJ2-1|NA|TRBV10-3
CAISPTSPDNEQFF
TGTGCCATCAGTCCGACTAGCCCCGACAATGAGCAGTTCTTC
>NA|TRBJ2-7|NA|TRBV10-3
CAISVLGRNYEQYF
TGTGCCATCAGTGTATTGGGACGGAACTACGAGCAGTACTTC
>TRBD2|TRBJ2-3|NA|TRBV2
CASSQGLAGGRGTDTQYF
TGTGCCAGCAGCCAGGGACTAGCGGGAGGCCGAGGCACAGATACGCAGTATTTT
>NA|TRBJ2-1|NA|TRBV7-2
CASSLEPGNEQFF
TGTGCCAGCAGCTTAGAACCAGGGAATGAGCAGTTCTTC
>NA|TRBJ1-3|NA|TRBV30
CAWSARGSSGNTIYF
TGTGCCTGGAGCGCCCGGGGGAGCTCTGGAAACACCATATATTTT
>TRBD2|TRBJ2-7|NA|TRBV7-8
CASRTSGTDSWEQYF
TGTGCCAGCCGGACTAGCGGGACCGATTCGTGGGAGCAGTACTTC
>NA|TRBJ2-7|NA|TRBV5-1
CASSLSGPPYEQYF
TGCGCCAGCAGCCTTAGCGGACCACCTTACGAGCAGTACTTC
>NA|TRBJ1-4|NA|TRBV7-9
CASSLAGSSKLFF
TGTGCCAGCAGCTTAGCCGGCAGTTCAAAACTGTTTTTT
>NA|TRBJ1-2|NA|TRBV20-1
CSAERTYGYTF
TGCAGTGCTGAGAGAACTTATGGCTACACCTTC
>NA|TRBJ2-7|NA|TRBV5-5
CASSPGPGGFDEQYF
TGTGCCAGCAGCCCCGGCCCCGGGGGCTTCGACGAGCAGTACTTC
>NA|TRBJ1-5|NA|TRBV19
CASSIWEGGVGQPQHF
TGTGCCAGTAGTATTTGGGAGGGGGGGGTCGGTCAGCCCCAGCATTTT
>NA|TRBJ2-7|once|TRBV5-1
CASSLGETLRGQYF
TGCGCCAGCAGCTTGGGGGAGACATTACGGGGGCAGTACTTC
>TRBD2|TRBJ2-1|NA|TRBV5-1
CASSALAGGDEQFF
TGCGCCAGCAGCGCACTAGCGGGAGGGGATGAGCAGTTCTTC
>TRBD2|TRBJ2-3|NA|TRBV6-1
CAIRGTSGSTDTQYF
TGTGCCATACGAGGGACTAGCGGAAGCACAGATACGCAGTATTTT
>NA|TRBJ1-5|NA|TRBV6-1
CASSPRYNQPQHF
TGTGCCAGCAGTCCACGGTACAATCAGCCCCAGCATTTT
>NA|TRBJ1-5|NA|TRBV28
CASRTSVVDPQHF
TGTGCCAGCAGAACCTCGGTTGTCGATCCCCAGCATTTT
>NA|TRBJ2-1|NA|TRBV7-3
CASGGRTVNEQFF
TGTGCCAGCGGAGGTCGAACCGTCAATGAGCAGTTCTTC
>TRBD1|TRBJ1-1|NA|TRBV6-5
CASSPLQGYAFF
TGTGCCAGCAGCCCTTTACAGGGGTACGCTTTCTTT
>NA|TRBJ2-3|NA|TRBV27
CASSLVGWDTDTDTQYF
TGTGCCAGCAGTTTAGTCGGGTGGGACACAGACACAGATACGCAGTATTTT
>NA|TRBJ2-7|NA|TRBV11-2
CASSLHASGSGYEQYF
TGTGCCAGCAGCCTACACGCTTCCGGGAGTGGGTACGAGCAGTACTTC
>TRBD1|TRBJ2-7|NA|TRBV2
CASTLGQGAYEQYF
TGTGCCAGCACTCTGGGACAGGGGGCTTACGAGCAGTACTTC